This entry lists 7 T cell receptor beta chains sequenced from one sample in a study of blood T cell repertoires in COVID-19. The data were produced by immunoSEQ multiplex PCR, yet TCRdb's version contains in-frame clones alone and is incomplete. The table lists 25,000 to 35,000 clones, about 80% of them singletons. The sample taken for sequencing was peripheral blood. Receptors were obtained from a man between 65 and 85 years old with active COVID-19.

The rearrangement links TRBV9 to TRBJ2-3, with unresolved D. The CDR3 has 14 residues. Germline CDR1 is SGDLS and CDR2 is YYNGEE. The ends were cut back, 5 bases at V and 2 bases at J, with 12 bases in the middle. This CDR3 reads CASSNPLYTDTQYF. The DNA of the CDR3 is TGTGCCAGCAGTAATCCCCTCTACACAGATACGCAGTATTTT.

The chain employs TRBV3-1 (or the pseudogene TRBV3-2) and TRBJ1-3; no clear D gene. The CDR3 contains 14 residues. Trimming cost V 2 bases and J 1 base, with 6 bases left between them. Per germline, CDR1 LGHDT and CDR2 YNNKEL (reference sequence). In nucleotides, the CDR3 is TGTGCCAGCAGCCAATTAGAATCTGGAAACACCATATATTTT. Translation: CASSQLESGNTIYF.

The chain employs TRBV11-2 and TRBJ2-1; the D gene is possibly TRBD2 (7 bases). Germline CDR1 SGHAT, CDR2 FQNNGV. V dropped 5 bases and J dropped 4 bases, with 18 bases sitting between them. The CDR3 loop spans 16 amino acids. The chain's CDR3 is CASSPPGSGTYNEQFF. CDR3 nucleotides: TGTGCCAGCAGCCCCCCAGGGAGCGGGACATACAATGAGCAGTTCTTC. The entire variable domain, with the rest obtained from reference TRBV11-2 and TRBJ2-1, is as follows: EAGVAQSPRYKIIEKRQSVAFWCNPISGHATLYWYQQILGQGPKLLIQFQNNGVVDDSQLPKDRFSAERLKGVDSTLKIQPAKLEDSAVYLCASSPPGSGTYNEQFFGPGTRLTVL.

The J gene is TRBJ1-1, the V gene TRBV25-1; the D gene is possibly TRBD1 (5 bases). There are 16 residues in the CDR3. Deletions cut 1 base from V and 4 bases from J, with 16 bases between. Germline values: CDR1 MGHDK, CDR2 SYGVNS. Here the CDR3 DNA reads TGTGCCAGCAGTGAATCTCTCGGGGGAATAGGCACTGAAGCTTTCTTT. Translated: CASSESLGGIGTEAFF.

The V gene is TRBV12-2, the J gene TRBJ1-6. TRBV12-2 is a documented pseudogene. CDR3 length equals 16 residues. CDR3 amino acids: CASRHPTRRGRSPLHF. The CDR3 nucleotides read TGTGCAAGTCGCCACCCTACCAGGAGGGGCCGTTCACCCCTCCACTTT.

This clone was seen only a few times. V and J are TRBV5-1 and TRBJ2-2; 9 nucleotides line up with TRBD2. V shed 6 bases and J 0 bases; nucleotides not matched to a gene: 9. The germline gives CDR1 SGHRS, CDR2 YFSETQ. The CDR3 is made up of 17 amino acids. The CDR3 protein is CASTGISGRANTGELFF. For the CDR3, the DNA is TGCGCCAGCACAGGGATTAGCGGGAGAGCGAACACCGGGGAGCTGTTTTTT.

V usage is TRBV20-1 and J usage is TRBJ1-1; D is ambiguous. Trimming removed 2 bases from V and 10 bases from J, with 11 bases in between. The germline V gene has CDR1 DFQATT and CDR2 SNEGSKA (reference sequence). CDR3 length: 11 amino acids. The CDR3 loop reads CSARLGRPAFF. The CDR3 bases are TGCAGTGCTAGACTGGGGAGGCCAGCTTTCTTT.